This T cell receptor (beta chain) appears in the sequencing data of a study of blood T cell repertoires in COVID-19 (dated by TCRdb to 2019 to 2021). With respect to the entire study: Collaborator samples came from the United States, Italy and Spain and covered acute and convalescent phases of COVID-19. The prospective study material was composed of cDNA or gDNA derived from T cells, B-cell-depleted T cells, or PBMCs. Subjects who had been exposed to COVID-19, were actively infected with it, or had recovered from it provided the deeply sampled blood TCRbeta repertoires that made up the dataset. A freely available public database, intended as a resource for researchers studying the immune response to SARS-CoV-2, is where the repertoires were released. The samples were drawn from the first 160 participants of the ongoing ImmuneRACE study and from over a thousand subjects provided by 6 global collaborators. Sample metadata almost always included a de-identified subject ID, COVID-19 status, age in years and sex. Where HLA class I and class II types were available, the types were taken from metadata supplied by the sample provider, not from assay-based typing.

Collaborating institutions collected whole blood in K2EDTA tubes following their own protocols. For TCRbeta analysis, collaborators shipped samples in one of three forms: frozen whole blood, isolated PBMCs, or DNA extracted from either of those sample types. Ends trimmed: V by 4 bases, J by 4 bases; bases unmatched to a gene: 5. Per the germline V gene, SGDLS is the CDR1 and YYNGEE is the CDR2. Measured from the cysteine to the phenylalanine, the CDR3 is 14 residues long. Only CDR3 DNA remains: 42 bases, in frame from the first base. Concerning this clone: The antigen it binds to is not known. One base away there is no much larger clone; base qualities are not given.

The immunoSEQ Assay, a bias-controlled multiplex PCR, was used to amplify TCRbeta CDR3 regions from genomic DNA. The original methods were these. The number of nucleated cells in each sample was estimated by amplification of reference gene primers within the assay. To quantify the absolute abundance of each unique TCRbeta CDR3 rearrangement, sequence reads were collapsed and filtered. For each sample, productive Simpson clonality was calculated by taking the square root of Simpson's diversity index across productive rearrangements. The source is immuneACCESS, and TCRdb retained only in-frame sequences with V and J called. Part of the clones is not carried over; for the studies checked, unresolved V genes explain less than half of this, and the remainder is unexplained. V, J and clone size reflect that table, while D and trimming were determined from the DNA. This sample has about 98,000 clones in its table, and about 80% of those were observed once. The top ten clonotypes cover approximately 10% of the sample.

Overall study results and their limits: How much clinical and demographic metadata was included differed by source and by participant, and the metadata was provided uncurated.

Sequencing was carried out using peripheral blood. This sequence originates from a man aged 70 or older with active or convalescent COVID-19. Recombination connected TRBV9 to TRBJ2-3; 8 central bases correspond to TRBD2. The CDR3 corresponds to CASSTRTSPDTQYF. In nucleotide form, the sequence is TGTGCCAGCAGCACAAGGACTAGCCCAGATACGCAGTATTTT.